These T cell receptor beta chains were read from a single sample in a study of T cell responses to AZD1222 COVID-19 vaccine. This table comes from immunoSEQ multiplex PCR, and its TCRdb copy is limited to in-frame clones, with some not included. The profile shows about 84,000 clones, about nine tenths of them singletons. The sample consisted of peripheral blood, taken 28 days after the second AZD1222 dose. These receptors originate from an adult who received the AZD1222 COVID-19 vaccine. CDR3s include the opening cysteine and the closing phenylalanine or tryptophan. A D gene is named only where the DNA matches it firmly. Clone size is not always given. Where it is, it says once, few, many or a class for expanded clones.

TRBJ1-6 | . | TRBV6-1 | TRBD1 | TGTGCCAGCAGTGAAGGGTTAGACAGGGGACGATCACCCCTCCACTTT | CASSEGLDRGRSPLHF
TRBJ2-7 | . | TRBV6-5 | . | TGTGCCAGCAGTTACGACCGTTACGAGCAGTACTTC | CASSYDRYEQYF
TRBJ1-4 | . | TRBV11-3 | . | TGTGCCAGCAGCCGCGGGCCGAATGAAAAACTGTTTTTT | CASSRGPNEKLFF
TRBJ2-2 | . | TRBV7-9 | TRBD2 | TGTGCCAGGGACCCAATAGCGGGAGGGTCCGGGGAGCTGTTTTTT | CARDPIAGGSGELFF
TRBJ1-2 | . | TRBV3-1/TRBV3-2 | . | TGTGCCAGCAGCCAGACTAATCGGCCGCTCTATGGCTACACCTTC | CASSQTNRPLYGYTF
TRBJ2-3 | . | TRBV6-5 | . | TGTGCCAGCAGTTACGGGACACTCAGCACAGATACGCAGTATTTT | CASSYGTLSTDTQYF
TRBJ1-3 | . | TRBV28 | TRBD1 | TGTGCCAGCGTGACAGGGGGTGTCAAAGGAAACACCATATATTTT | CASVTGGVKGNTIYF
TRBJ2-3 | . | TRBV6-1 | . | TGTGCCAGCAGTGAAGATCCCCACACAGATACGCAGTATTTT | CASSEDPHTDTQYF
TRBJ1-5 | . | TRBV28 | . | TGTGCCAGCAGCCCGACAGGAAGTCAGCAGCCCCAGCATTTT | CASSPTGSQQPQHF
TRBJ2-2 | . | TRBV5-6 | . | TGTGCCAGCAGACGCGGACAGTTCACCGGGGAGCTGTTTTTT | CASRRGQFTGELFF
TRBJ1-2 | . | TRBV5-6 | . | TGTGCCAGCAGCTTTCGACCGACTAACTATGGCTACACCTTC | CASSFRPTNYGYTF
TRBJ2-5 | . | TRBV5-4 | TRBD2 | TGTGCCAGCAGCCTCCGACTAGCGGGGGGGGAGACCCAGTACTTC | CASSLRLAGGETQYF
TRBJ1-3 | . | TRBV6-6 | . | TGTGCCAGCAGTCGACAGAAAAGGAGGTCTGGAAACACCATATATTTT | CASSRQKRRSGNTIYF
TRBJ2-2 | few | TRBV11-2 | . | TGTGCCAGCAGCTTAGGGGCGGGCGGGCCCGGGATCGGGGAGCTGTTTTTT | CASSLGAGGPGIGELFF
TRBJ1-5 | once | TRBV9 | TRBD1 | TGTGCCAGCAGCGCGGGACAGATCAATCAGCCCCAGCATTTT | CASSAGQINQPQHF
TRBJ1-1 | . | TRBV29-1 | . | TGCAGCGTTGAATCGGGGATCTGGGACACTGAAGCTTTCTTT | CSVESGIWDTEAFF
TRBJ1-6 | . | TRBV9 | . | TGTGCCAGCAGCGTAGCGGCGGGGTATAATTCACCCCTCCACTTT | CASSVAAGYNSPLHF
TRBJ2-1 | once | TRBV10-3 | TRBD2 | TGTGCCATCAGTGGTCGTCTAGCGGGCAACAATGAGCAGTTCTTC | CAISGRLAGNNEQFF
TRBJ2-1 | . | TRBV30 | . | TGTGCCTGGAGACCGAAGAGCTCCTACAATGAGCAGTTCTTC | CAWRPKSSYNEQFF
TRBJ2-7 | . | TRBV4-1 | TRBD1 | TGCGCCAGCAGCTCTCCGGGACAGGGGAACTACGAGCAGTACTTC | CASSSPGQGNYEQYF
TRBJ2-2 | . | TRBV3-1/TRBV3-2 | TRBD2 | TGTGCCAGCAGCCCCCGGGCCGGGAGGGCGAACACCGGGGAGCTGTTTTTT | CASSPRAGRANTGELFF
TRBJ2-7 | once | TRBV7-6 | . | TGTGCCAGCAGCCTAGTTGGGTACACGGGCGAGCAGTACTTC | CASSLVGYTGEQYF
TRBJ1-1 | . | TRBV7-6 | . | TGTGCCAGCAGCTTAGGCGGGTCGGGAACTGAAGCTTTCTTT | CASSLGGSGTEAFF
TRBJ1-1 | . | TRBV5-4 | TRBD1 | TGTGCCAGCAGCTTTCGACAGGGATACACTGAAGCTTTCTTT | CASSFRQGYTEAFF